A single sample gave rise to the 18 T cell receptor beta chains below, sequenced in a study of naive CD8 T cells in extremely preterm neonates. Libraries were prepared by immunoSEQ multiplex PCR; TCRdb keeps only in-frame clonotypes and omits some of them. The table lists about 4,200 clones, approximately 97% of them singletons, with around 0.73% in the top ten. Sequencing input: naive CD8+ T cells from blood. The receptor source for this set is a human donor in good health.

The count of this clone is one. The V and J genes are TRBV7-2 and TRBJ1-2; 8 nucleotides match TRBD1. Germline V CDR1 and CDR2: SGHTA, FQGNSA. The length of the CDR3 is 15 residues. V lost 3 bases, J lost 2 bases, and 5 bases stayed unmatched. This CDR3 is CASSLRDRPNYGYTF. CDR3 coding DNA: TGTGCCAGCAGCTTGCGGGACAGGCCGAACTATGGCTACACCTTC.

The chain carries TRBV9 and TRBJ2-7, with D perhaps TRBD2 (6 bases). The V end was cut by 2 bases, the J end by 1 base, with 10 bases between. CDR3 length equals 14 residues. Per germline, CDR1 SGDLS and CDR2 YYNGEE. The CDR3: CASSVEGTSYEQYF. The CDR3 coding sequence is TGTGCCAGCAGCGTGGAGGGGACGTCCTACGAGCAGTACTTC.

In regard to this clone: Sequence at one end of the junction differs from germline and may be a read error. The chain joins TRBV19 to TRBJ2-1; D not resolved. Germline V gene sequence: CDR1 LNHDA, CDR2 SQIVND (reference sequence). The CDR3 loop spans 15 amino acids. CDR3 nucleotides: TGTGCCAGTAGTAACGGCGGTAGCTCCTACGATGAGCAGTTCTTC. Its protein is CASSNGGSSYDEQFF.

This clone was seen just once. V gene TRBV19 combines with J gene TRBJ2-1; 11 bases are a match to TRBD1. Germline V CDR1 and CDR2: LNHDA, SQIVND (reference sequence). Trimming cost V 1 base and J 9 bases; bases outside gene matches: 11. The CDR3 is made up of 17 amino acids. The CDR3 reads CASSIVLRDRGFGEQFF. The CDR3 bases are TGTGCCAGTAGTATAGTTCTAAGGGACAGGGGGTTCGGTGAGCAGTTCTTC. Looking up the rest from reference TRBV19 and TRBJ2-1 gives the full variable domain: DGGITQSPKYLFRKEGQNVTLSCEQNLNHDAMYWYRQDPGQGLRLIYYSQIVNDFQKGDIAEGYSVSREKKESFPLTVTSAQKNPTAFYLCASSIVLRDRGFGEQFFGPGTRLTVL.

CDR3 in DNA: TGCGCCAGCAGCGAGACAGGGATCGGCGAGCAGTACTTC. It translates to CASSETGIGEQYF. This sequence joins TRBV5-1 and TRBJ2-7; TRBD1 matches at 7 bases. After removal of 4 bases from V and 6 bases from J, the junction contained 7 bases not matched to a gene. Germline CDR1 reads SGHRS; CDR2 reads YFSETQ. This CDR3 has 13 residues.

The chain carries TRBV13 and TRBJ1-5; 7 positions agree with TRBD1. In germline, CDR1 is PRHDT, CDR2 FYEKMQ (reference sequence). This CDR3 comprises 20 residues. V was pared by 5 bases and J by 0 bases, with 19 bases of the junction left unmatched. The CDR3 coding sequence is TGTGCCAGCAGCCCAGACAGGGCAGGGGAAATTTTCGATAGCAATCAGCCCCAGCATTTT. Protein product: CASSPDRAGEIFDSNQPQHF.

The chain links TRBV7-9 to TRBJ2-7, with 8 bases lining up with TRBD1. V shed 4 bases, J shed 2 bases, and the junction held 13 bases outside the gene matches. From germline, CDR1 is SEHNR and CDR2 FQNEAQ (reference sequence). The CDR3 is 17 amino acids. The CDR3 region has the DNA TGTGCCAGCAGCTCAGCTCTACCGGACAGGGACCCCTACGAGCAGTACTTC. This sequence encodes CASSSALPDRDPYEQYF.

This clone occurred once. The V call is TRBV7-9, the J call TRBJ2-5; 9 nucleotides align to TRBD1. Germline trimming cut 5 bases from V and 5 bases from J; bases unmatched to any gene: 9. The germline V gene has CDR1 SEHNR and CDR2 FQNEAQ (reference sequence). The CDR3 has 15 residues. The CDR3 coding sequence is TGTGCCAGCAGCCCGAGGGACAGGGCTTTGGAGACCCAGTACTTC. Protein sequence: CASSPRDRALETQYF.

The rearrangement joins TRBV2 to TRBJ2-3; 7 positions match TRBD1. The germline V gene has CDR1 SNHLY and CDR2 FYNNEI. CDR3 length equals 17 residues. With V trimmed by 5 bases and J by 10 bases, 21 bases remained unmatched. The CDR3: CASSFNPETGNPEAQYF. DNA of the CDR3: TGTGCCAGCAGTTTTAACCCCGAGACAGGGAACCCCGAGGCGCAGTATTTT.

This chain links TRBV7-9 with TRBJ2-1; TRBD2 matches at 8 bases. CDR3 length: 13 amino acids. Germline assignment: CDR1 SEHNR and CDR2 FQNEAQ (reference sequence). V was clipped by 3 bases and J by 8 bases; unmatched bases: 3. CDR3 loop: CASSFGGADEQFF. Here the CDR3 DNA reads TGTGCCAGCAGCTTCGGGGGGGCGGATGAGCAGTTCTTC.

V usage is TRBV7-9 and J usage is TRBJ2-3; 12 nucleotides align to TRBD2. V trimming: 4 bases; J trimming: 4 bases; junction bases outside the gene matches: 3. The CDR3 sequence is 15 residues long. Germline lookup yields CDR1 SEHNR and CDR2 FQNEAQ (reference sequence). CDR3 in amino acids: CASSSTSGGSDTQYF. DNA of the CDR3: TGTGCCAGCAGCTCGACTAGCGGGGGTTCAGATACGCAGTATTTT.

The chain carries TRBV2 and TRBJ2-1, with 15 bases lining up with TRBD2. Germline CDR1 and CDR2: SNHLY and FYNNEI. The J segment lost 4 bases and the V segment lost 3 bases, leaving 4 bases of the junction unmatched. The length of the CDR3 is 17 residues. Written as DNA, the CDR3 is TGTGCCAGCAGTGATACCGGGACTAGCGGGAGGTACAATGAGCAGTTCTTC. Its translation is CASSDTGTSGRYNEQFF.

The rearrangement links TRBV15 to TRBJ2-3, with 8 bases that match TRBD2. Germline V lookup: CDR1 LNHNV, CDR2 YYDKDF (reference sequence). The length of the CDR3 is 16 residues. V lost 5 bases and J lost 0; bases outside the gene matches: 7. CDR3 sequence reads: CATSLSGGPSTDTQYF. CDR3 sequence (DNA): TGTGCCACCAGCCTTTCGGGGGGGCCTAGCACAGATACGCAGTATTTT.

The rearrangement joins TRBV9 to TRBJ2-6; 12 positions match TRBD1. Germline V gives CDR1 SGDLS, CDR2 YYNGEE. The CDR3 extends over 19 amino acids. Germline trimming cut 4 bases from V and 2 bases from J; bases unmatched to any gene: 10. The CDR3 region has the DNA TGTGCCAGCAGCCCTTGGGCAGGGACAGGGGGCGCTGGGGCCAACGTCCTGACTTTC. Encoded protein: CASSPWAGTGGAGANVLTF.

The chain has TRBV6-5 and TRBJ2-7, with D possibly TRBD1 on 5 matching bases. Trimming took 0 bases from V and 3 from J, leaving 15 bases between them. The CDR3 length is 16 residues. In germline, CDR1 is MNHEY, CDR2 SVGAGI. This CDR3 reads CASSYSIAGLVYEQYF. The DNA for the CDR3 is TGTGCCAGCAGTTACTCGATAGCAGGGCTGGTCTACGAGCAGTACTTC.

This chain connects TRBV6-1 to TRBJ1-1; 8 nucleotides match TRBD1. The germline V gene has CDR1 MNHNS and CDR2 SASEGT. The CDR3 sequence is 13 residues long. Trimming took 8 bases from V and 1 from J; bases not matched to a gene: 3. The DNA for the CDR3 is TGTGCCAGCGCGGGGACAGGGAACACTGAAGCTTTCTTT. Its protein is CASAGTGNTEAFF.

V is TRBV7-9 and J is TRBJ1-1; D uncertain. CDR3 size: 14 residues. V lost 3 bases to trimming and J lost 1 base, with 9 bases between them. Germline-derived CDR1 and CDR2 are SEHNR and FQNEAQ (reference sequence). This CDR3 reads CASSFVQSNTEAFF. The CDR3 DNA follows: TGTGCCAGCAGCTTTGTCCAGTCGAACACTGAAGCTTTCTTT.

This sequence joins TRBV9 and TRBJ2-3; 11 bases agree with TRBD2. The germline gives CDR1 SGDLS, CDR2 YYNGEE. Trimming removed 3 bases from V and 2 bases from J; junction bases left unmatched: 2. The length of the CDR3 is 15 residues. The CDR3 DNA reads TGTGCCAGCAGCGCTAGCGGGGGGCCCACAGATACGCAGTATTTT. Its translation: CASSASGGPTDTQYF.